The 22 T cell receptor beta chains given below trace back to one sample, sequenced in a study of shared clonotypes between healthy human individuals. The assay was immunoSEQ multiplex PCR, and TCRdb's table has in-frame clones only and misses some. Counted here are 2.3 million or so clones, more than 85% occurring once; the ten biggest clones make up approximately 0.4%. The sample comprised naive CD4+ T cells from PBMCs. Subset noted: CD45RA+ positively selected. Receptors originate from a young man in good health. Some clones in this sample may be carry-over from other donors' samples.

Worth noting for this clone: Within the sample, other DNA sequences also encode this same CDR3. The chain links TRBV9 to TRBJ1-1, with D perhaps matching TRBD1 (5 bases). The V and J ends lost 1 base and 1 base respectively, with 8 bases between them. The CDR3 has 14 amino acids. Germline V gene lookup returns CDR1 SGDLS and CDR2 YYNGEE. CDR3 DNA: TGTGCCAGCAGCGTAACGGGGGGGAACACTGAAGCTTTCTTT. Translated, it gives CASSVTGGNTEAFF.

This clone is a singleton in its sample. This chain links TRBV28 with TRBJ2-7, with 9 bases that match TRBD1. CDR3 size: 16 residues. CDR1 and CDR2 (germline): MDHEN, SYDVKM. V lost 6 bases to trimming and J lost 5 bases; unmatched junction nucleotides: 14. CDR3 loop: CASSTPFTGGANEQYF. The CDR3 DNA reads as TGTGCCAGCAGCACCCCATTCACAGGGGGCGCGAACGAGCAGTACTTC.

The chain recombines TRBV18 with TRBJ1-2; the D is unclear. Trimming stripped 4 bases from V and 5 bases from J, with 11 bases between. The CDR3 extends over 13 amino acids. Germline assignment: CDR1 KGHSH and CDR2 LQKENI. CDR3 DNA: TGTGCCAGCTCACAGACGGTGGAGTATGGCTACACCTTC. Translated: CASSQTVEYGYTF.

This chain connects TRBV5-1 to TRBJ1-1, with TRBD1 identical over 9 bases. The CDR3 spans 16 residues. V lost 0 bases, J lost 5 bases, and 8 bases stayed unmatched. CDR1 is SGHRS, CDR2 YFSETQ, per germline. CDR3 nucleotides: TGCGCCAGCAGCTTGGGGTCAGGACAGGGGAATACTGAAGCTTTCTTT. This codes for CASSLGSGQGNTEAFF.

The chain carries TRBV6-1 and TRBJ2-5, with 7 bases identical to TRBD1. The V gene end was trimmed by 3 bases and the J gene end by 7 bases; junction bases not matched to a gene: 5. The CDR3 extends over 13 amino acids. The V gene's germline CDR1 is MNHNS and CDR2 SASEGT. This CDR3 reads CASSEKGAVTQYF. The CDR3 coding sequence is TGTGCCAGCAGTGAGAAGGGGGCCGTGACCCAGTACTTC.

The rearrangement uses TRBV7-8 and TRBJ1-1; no reliable D call. The CDR3 is 16 amino acids. Germline V gives CDR1 SGHVS, CDR2 FQNEAQ. The V end was cut by 2 bases, the J end by 3 bases, with 16 bases between. For the CDR3, the DNA is TGTGCCAGCAGCTTAACTTTTGGGCCGGCGGACACTGAAGCTTTCTTT. Protein: CASSLTFGPADTEAFF. Complete variable domain (other parts from reference TRBV7-8 and TRBJ1-1): GAGVSQSPRYKVAKRGQDVALRCDPISGHVSLFWYQQALGQGPEFLTYFQNEAQLDKSGLPSDRFFAERPEGSVSTLKIQRTQQEDSAVYLCASSLTFGPADTEAFFGQGTRLTVV.

Turning to this clone: In the same sample, other DNA sequences code for this CDR3. The chain joins TRBV18 to TRBJ1-5; D gene uncertain. The germline gives CDR1 KGHSH, CDR2 LQKENI. The CDR3 contains 14 residues. Trimming pared 6 bases from V and 1 base from J, leaving 10 bases between. CDR3 protein: CASSPGRSNQPQHF. The CDR3 bases are TGTGCCAGCTCCCCTGGTAGAAGCAATCAGCCCCAGCATTTT.

The V gene is TRBV4-3, the J gene TRBJ2-1, with D hard to call. The CDR3 spans 17 residues. The germline CDR1 and CDR2 sequences are LGHNA and YSLEER. V was shortened by 3 bases and J by 5 bases, with 20 bases between the two germline ends. As DNA, the CDR3 is TGCGCCAGCAGCCATGCGCCCGAGGCTAGAACGAACAATGAGCAGTTCTTC. This translates into CASSHAPEARTNNEQFF.

The rearrangement uses TRBV7-3 and TRBJ2-2; no firm D call. V lost 5 bases and J lost 0, with 4 bases in between. Germline V lookup: CDR1 SGHTA, CDR2 FQGTGA. There are 13 residues in the CDR3. This chain's CDR3 is CASSATNTGELFF. The DNA of the CDR3 is TGTGCCAGCAGCGCGACGAACACCGGGGAGCTGTTTTTT.

The chain combines TRBV5-1 with TRBJ2-2, with 7 bases that match TRBD2. The CDR3 spans 15 residues. The germline V gene encodes CDR1 SGHRS and CDR2 YFSETQ. V lost 8 bases and J lost 0; bases outside the gene matches: 7. The CDR3: CASTQRDSNTGELFF. CDR3 coding DNA: TGCGCCAGTACCCAGCGGGACTCGAACACCGGGGAGCTGTTTTTT.

The V gene is TRBV4-1, the J gene TRBJ1-2; 10 positions match TRBD1. The germline V gene has CDR1 MGHRA and CDR2 YSYEKL. The CDR3 totals 14 residues. J was trimmed by 7 bases and V by 4 bases; bases with no gene match: 6. The CDR3 sequence is CASSLTGTGAGYTF. The CDR3 coding sequence is TGCGCCAGCAGCCTAACCGGGACAGGGGCTGGCTACACCTTC.

The chain has TRBV7-3 and TRBJ2-3; 7 nucleotides match TRBD2. The CDR3 totals 16 residues. J gave up 2 bases and V 2 bases, and 7 bases lay outside the gene matches. The germline CDR1 and CDR2 sequences are SGHTA and FQGTGA. CDR3 region: CASSLSSGGITDTQYF. As DNA, the CDR3 is TGTGCCAGCAGCTTATCTAGCGGAGGTATCACAGATACGCAGTATTTT.

The chain is built from TRBV6-6 and TRBJ2-1, with 7 nucleotides matching TRBD1. The V and J ends lost 2 bases and 7 bases, in that order; junction bases with no gene match: 8. The CDR3 has 15 residues. Germline assignment: CDR1 MNHNY and CDR2 SVGAGI (reference sequence). CDR3 nucleotides: TGTGCCAGCAGTTACGTCCAGGGGGTGGGTAATGAGCAGTTCTTC. It yields the protein CASSYVQGVGNEQFF.

The chain combines TRBV28 with TRBJ2-7; 9 bases match TRBD2. The V and J ends lost 4 bases and 0 bases, in that order; junction bases with no gene match: 7. The CDR3 sequence is 16 residues long. CDR1 and CDR2 from the germline V gene are MDHEN and SYDVKM. The CDR3: CASSSTRLAASYEQYF. For the CDR3, the DNA is TGTGCCAGCAGTTCAACCCGACTAGCGGCCTCCTACGAGCAGTACTTC.

The chain has TRBV4-1 and TRBJ2-5; TRBD2 agrees at 11 bases. The J segment lost 4 bases and the V segment lost 1 base, leaving 8 bases of the junction unmatched. The germline CDR1 and CDR2 sequences are MGHRA and YSYEKL. The CDR3 covers 17 residues. The CDR3 DNA reads TGCGCCAGCAGCCAAGTACTAGCGGGAGTTCGTGGAGAGACCCAGTACTTC. Its translation: CASSQVLAGVRGETQYF.

In DNA, the CDR3 is TGTGCCAGCAGGGGTGGTAGCAATCAGCCCCAGCATTTT. This encodes CASRGGSNQPQHF. This chain connects TRBV27 to TRBJ1-5; the D is unclear. This CDR3 is 13 amino acids long. Germline V gives CDR1 MNHEY, CDR2 SMNVEV (reference sequence). The germline V and J ends were trimmed by 6 bases and 0 bases, with 6 bases remaining between them.

The chain links TRBV28 to TRBJ2-7; 9 bases match TRBD1. Germline V gene lookup returns CDR1 MDHEN and CDR2 SYDVKM. This CDR3 has 16 amino acids. With V trimmed by 1 base and J by 3 bases, 7 bases remained unmatched. As DNA, the CDR3 is TGTGCCAGCAGTTTATTGGGACAGGGAAAGCTCTACGAGCAGTACTTC. The encoded protein is CASSLLGQGKLYEQYF.

V usage is TRBV5-1 and J usage is TRBJ2-2; D unresolved. Germline V CDR1 and CDR2: SGHRS, YFSETQ. This CDR3 has 13 amino acids. V lost 0 bases and J lost 9, with 9 bases in between. CDR3 DNA sequence: TGCGCCAGCAGCTTGGAGCCGGGCAGGGAGCTGTTTTTT. It specifies CASSLEPGRELFF.

This CDR3 reads CASSLRQISTDTQYF. The DNA of the CDR3 is TGTGCCAGCAGTTTACGACAGATTAGCACAGATACGCAGTATTTT. The gene calls are TRBV28 and TRBJ2-3; TRBD1 might be the D (5 bases). This CDR3 is built from 15 residues. CDR1 is MDHEN, CDR2 SYDVKM, per germline. V gave up 2 bases and J gave up 0 bases, with 9 bases separating them.

This chain links TRBV5-6 with TRBJ2-2; D might be TRBD1 or TRBD2, each matching 7 bases. Trimming stripped 4 bases from V and 6 bases from J, with 16 bases between. The germline CDR1 and CDR2 sequences are SGHDT and YYEEEE. The CDR3 length is 15 residues. The CDR3 DNA follows: TGTGCCAGCAGCCCCGGGCAGGGGGGGGCCGGGGAGCTGTTTTTT. Amino acids: CASSPGQGGAGELFF.

The V call is TRBV7-2, the J call TRBJ2-7; D perhaps matches TRBD2 (5 bases). There are 10 residues in the CDR3. Germline values: CDR1 SGHTA, CDR2 FQGNSA. Between the trimmed V and J ends, which lost 10 bases and 3 bases, there was a span of 7 bases. The CDR3 loop reads CATGVYEQYF. The CDR3 bases are TGTGCCACCGGGGTCTACGAGCAGTACTTC.

V is TRBV6-1 and J is TRBJ2-7, with 8 bases fitting TRBD1. The CDR3 spans 15 residues. V gave up 4 bases and J gave up 0 bases; unmatched junction bases: 5. Germline CDR1 is MNHNS and CDR2 is SASEGT. The CDR3 bases are TGTGCCAGCAGTGGACGACAGGGGCACTCCTACGAGCAGTACTTC. This gives the protein CASSGRQGHSYEQYF.